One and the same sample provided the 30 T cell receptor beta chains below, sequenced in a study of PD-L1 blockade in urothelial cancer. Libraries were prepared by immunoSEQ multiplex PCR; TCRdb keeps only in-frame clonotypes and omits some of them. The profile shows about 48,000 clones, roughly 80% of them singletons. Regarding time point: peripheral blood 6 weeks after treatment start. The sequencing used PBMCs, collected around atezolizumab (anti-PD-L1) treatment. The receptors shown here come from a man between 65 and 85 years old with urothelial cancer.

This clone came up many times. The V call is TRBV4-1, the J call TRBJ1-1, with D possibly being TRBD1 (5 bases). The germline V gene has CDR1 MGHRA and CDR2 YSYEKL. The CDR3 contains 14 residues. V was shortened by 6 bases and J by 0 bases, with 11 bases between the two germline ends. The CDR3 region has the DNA TGCGCCAGCAGAGGGGTTACCATGAACACTGAAGCTTTCTTT. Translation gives CASRGVTMNTEAFF.

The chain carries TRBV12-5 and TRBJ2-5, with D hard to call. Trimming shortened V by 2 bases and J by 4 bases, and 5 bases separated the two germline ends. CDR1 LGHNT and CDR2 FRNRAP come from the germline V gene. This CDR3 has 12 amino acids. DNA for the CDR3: TGTGCTAGTGGTTTGTATCGAGAGACCCAGTACTTC. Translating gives CASGLYRETQYF.

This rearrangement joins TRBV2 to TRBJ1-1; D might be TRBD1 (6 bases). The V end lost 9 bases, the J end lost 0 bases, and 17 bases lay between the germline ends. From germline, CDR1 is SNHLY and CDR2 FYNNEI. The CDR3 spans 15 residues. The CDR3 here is CASQRRGGLNTEAFF. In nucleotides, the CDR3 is TGTGCCAGTCAAAGAAGGGGGGGGTTGAACACTGAAGCTTTCTTT.

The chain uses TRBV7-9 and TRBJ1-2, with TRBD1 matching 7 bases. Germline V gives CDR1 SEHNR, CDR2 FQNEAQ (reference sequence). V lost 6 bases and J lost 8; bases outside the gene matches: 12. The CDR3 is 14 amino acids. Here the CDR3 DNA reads TGTGCCAGCAGTTCTATGGTGGACAGGAACGGCTACACCTTC. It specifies CASSSMVDRNGYTF.

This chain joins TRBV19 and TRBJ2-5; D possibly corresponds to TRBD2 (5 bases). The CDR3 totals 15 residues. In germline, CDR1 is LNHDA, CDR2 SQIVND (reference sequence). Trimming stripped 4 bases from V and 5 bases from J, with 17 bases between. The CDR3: CASSTRGVNEETQYF. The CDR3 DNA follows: TGTGCCAGTAGTACACGGGGAGTGAATGAGGAGACCCAGTACTTC.

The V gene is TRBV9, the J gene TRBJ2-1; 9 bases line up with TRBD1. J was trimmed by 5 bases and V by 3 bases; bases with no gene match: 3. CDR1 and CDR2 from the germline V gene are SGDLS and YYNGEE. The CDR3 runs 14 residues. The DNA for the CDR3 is TGTGCCAGCAGCGCCCGGACAGGGGACAATGAGCAGTTCTTC. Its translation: CASSARTGDNEQFF.

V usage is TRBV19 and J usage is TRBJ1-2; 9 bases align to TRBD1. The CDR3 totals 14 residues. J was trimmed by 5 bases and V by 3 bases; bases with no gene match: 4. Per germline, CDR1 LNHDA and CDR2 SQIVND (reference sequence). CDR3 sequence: CASSMGQGPYGYTF. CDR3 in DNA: TGTGCCAGTAGTATGGGACAGGGCCCTTATGGCTACACCTTC.

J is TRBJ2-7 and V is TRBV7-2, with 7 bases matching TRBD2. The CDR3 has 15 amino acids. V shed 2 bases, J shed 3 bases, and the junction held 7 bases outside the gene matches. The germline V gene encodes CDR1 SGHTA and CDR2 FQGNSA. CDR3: CASSLYGLADYEQYF. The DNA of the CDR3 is TGTGCCAGCAGCTTATATGGCCTAGCGGACTACGAGCAGTACTTC.

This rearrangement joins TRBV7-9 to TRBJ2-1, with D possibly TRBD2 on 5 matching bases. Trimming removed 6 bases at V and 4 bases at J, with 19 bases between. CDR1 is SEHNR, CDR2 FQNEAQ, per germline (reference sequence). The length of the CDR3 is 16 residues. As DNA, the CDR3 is TGTGCCAGCAGTCAGGACTTCCCAGTATCGTACAATGAGCAGTTCTTC. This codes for CASSQDFPVSYNEQFF. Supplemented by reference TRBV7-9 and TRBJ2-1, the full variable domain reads DTGVSQNPRHKITKRGQNVTFRCDPISEHNRLYWYRQTLGQGPEFLTYFQNEAQLEKSRLLSDRFSAERPKGSFSTLEIQRTEQGDSAMYLCASSQDFPVSYNEQFFGPGTRLTVL.

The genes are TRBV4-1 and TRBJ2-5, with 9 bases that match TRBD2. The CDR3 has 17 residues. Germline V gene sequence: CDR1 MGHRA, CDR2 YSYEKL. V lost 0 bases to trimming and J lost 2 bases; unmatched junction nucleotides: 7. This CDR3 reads CASSQEFTREGQETQYF. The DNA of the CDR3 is TGCGCCAGCAGCCAAGAGTTCACGCGGGAGGGACAAGAGACCCAGTACTTC.

The CDR3 loop reads CASAWDRGDIQYF. For the CDR3, the DNA is TGTGCCAGCGCTTGGGACAGGGGGGACATTCAGTACTTC. This chain uses TRBV5-6 with TRBJ2-4; 11 positions agree with TRBD1. V was pared by 7 bases and J by 8 bases, with 5 bases of the junction left unmatched. From germline, CDR1 is SGHDT and CDR2 YYEEEE. The CDR3 runs to 13 residues.

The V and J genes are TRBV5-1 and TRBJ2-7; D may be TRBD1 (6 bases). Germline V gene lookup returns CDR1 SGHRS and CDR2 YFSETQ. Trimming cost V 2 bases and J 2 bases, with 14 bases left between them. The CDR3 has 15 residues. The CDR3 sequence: CASSFLPGQAYEQYF. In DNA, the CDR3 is TGCGCCAGCAGCTTTCTGCCGGGACAAGCCTACGAGCAGTACTTC. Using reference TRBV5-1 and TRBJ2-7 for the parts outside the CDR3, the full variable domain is KAGVTQTPRYLIKTRGQQVTLSCSPISGHRSVSWYQQTPGQGLQFLFEYFSETQRNKGNFPGRFSGRQFSNSRSEMNVSTLELGDSALYLCASSFLPGQAYEQYFGPGTRLTVT.

Here the CDR3 DNA reads TGTGCCAGCAGTAAGGGGGATTTAAATGAGCAGTTCTTC. This gives the protein CASSKGDLNEQFF. The rearrangement joins TRBV28 to TRBJ2-1; a possible D gene is TRBD1 (6 bases). Trimming pared 5 bases from V and 7 bases from J, leaving 12 bases between. This CDR3 region has 13 residues. Germline V lookup: CDR1 MDHEN, CDR2 SYDVKM.

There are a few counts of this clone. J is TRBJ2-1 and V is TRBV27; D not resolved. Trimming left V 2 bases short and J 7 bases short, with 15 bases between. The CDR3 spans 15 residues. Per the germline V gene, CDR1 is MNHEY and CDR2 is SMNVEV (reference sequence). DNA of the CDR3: TGTGCCAGCAGTTTACATCCGCTAGGTCTGAATGAGCAGTTCTTC. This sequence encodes CASSLHPLGLNEQFF.

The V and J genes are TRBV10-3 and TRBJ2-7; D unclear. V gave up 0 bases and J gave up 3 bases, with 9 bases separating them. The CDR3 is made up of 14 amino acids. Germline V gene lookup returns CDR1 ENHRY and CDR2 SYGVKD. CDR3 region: CAISESGSHYEQYF. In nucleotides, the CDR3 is TGTGCCATCAGTGAGTCGGGCAGCCACTACGAGCAGTACTTC.

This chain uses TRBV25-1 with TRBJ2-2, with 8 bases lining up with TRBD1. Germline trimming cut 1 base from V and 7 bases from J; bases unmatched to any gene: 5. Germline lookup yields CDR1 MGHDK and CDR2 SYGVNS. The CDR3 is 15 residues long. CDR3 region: CASSESDRVGGELFF. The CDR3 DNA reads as TGTGCCAGCAGTGAATCGGACAGGGTTGGCGGGGAGCTGTTTTTT.

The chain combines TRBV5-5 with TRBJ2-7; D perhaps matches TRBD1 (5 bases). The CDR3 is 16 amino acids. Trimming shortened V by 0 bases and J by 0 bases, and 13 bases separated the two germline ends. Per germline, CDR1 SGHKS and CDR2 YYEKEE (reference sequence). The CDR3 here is CASSLGPRASSYEQYF. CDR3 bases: TGTGCCAGCAGCTTGGGCCCCAGGGCTAGCTCCTACGAGCAGTACTTC.

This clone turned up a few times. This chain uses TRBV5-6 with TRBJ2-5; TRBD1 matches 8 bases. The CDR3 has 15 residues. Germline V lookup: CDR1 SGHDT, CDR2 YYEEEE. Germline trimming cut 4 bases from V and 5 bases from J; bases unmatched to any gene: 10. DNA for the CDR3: TGTGCCAGCAGCCTGATTGGACAGGGCGGCGAGACCCAGTACTTC. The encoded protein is CASSLIGQGGETQYF. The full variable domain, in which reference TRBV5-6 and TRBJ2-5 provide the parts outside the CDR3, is DAGVTQSPTHLIKTRGQQVTLRCSPKSGHDTVSWYQQALGQGPQFIFQYYEEEERQRGNFPDRFSGHQFPNYSSELNVNALLLGDSALYLCASSLIGQGGETQYFGPGTRLLVL.

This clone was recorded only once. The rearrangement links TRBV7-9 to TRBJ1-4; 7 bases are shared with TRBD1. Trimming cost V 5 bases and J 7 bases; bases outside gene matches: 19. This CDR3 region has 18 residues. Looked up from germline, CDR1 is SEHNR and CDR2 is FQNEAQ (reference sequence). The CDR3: CASSEQTTGTRTGEKLFF. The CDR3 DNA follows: TGTGCCAGCAGCGAACAAACGACAGGGACGAGGACGGGTGAAAAACTGTTTTTT.

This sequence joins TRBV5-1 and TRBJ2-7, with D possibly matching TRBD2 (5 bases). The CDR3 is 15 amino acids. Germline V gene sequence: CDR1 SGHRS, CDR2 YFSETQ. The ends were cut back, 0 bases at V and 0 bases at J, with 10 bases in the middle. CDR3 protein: CASSLETTSSYEQYF. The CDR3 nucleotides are TGCGCCAGCAGCTTGGAGACTACCAGCTCCTACGAGCAGTACTTC.

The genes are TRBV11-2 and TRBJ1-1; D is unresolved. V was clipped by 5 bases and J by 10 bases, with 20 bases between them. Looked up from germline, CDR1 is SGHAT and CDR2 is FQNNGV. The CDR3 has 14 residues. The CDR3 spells CASSTPVLRNGAFF. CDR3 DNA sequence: TGTGCCAGCAGCACGCCAGTTCTGAGGAATGGAGCTTTCTTT.

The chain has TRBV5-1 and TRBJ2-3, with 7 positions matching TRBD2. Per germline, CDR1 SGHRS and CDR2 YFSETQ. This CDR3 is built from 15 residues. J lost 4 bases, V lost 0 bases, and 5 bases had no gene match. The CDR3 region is CASSLASGMADTQYF. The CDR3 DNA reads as TGCGCCAGCAGCTTGGCGAGCGGGATGGCAGATACGCAGTATTTT.

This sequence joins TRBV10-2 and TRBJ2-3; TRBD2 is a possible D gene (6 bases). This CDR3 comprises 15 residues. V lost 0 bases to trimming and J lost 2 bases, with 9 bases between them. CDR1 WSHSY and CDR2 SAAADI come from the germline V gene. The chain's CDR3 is CASSESARDTDTQYF. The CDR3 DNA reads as TGCGCCAGCAGTGAGTCGGCGCGGGACACAGATACGCAGTATTTT.

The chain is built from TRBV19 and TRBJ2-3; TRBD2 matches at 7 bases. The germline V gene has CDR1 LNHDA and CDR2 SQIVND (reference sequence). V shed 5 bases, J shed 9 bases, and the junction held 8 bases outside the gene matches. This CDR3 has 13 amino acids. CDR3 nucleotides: TGTGCCAGTAGTCCGAGTCGGGGGGACACGCAGTATTTT. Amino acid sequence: CASSPSRGDTQYF.

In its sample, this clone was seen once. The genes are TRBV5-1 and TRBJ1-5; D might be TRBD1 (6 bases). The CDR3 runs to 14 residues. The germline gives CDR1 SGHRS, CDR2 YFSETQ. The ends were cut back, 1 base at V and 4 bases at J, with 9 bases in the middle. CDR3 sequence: CASSLTGMNQPQHF. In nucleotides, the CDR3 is TGCGCCAGCAGCTTGACAGGGATGAATCAGCCCCAGCATTTT. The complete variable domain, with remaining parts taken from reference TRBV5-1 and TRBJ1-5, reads KAGVTQTPRYLIKTRGQQVTLSCSPISGHRSVSWYQQTPGQGLQFLFEYFSETQRNKGNFPGRFSGRQFSNSRSEMNVSTLELGDSALYLCASSLTGMNQPQHFGDGTRLSIL.

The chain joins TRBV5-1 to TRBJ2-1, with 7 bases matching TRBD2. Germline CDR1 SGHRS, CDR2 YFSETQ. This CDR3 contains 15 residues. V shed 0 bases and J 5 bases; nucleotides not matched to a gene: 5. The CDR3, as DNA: TGCGCCAGCAGCTTGGGGGGGGGTGGAGACAATGAGCAGTTCTTC. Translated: CASSLGGGGDNEQFF.

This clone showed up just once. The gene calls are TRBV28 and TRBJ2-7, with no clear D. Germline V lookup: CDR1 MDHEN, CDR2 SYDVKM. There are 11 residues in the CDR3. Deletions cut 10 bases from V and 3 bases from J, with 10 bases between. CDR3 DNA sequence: TGTGCCACCGACTCCTACTACGAGCAGTACTTC. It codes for CATDSYYEQYF. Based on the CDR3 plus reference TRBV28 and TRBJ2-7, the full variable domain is DVKVTQSSRYLVKRTGEKVFLECVQDMDHENMFWYRQDPGLGLRLIYFSYDVKMKEKGDIPEGYSVSREKKERFSLILESASTNQTSMYLCATDSYYEQYFGPGTRLTVT.

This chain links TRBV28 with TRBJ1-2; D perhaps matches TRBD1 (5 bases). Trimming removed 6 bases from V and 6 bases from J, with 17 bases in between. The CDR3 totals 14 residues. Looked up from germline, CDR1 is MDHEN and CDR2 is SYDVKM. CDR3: CASSPLGPTDGYTF. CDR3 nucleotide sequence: TGTGCCAGCAGCCCATTAGGGCCGACAGATGGCTACACCTTC.

The CDR3 DNA is TGTGCCAGCAGCGTAGACAGGGGAGGAGATACGCAGTATTTT. Translated: CASSVDRGGDTQYF. The V gene is TRBV5-4, the J gene TRBJ2-3; 8 nucleotides match TRBD1. CDR1 is SGHNT, CDR2 YYREEE, per germline (reference sequence). Trimming at V came to 4 bases and at J to 5 bases, leaving 6 bases not matched to a gene. The length of the CDR3 is 14 residues.

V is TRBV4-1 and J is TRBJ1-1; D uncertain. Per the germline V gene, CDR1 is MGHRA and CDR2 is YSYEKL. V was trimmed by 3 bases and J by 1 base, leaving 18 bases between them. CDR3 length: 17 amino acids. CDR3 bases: TGCGCCAGCAGCCAGAGGGCCTTAGGTCAGGCGAACACTGAAGCTTTCTTT. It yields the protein CASSQRALGQANTEAFF.